The source of this TCR beta chain is a study of T cell repertoires in cytomegalovirus infection. Whole-study context: CMV epitopes used comprised recently identified HLA-C-restricted ones and well-studied HLA-B-restricted ones. Public TCR beta signatures marked donors with CMV infection and the matching HLA.

This CDR3 has 14 amino acids. V was shortened by 0 bases and J by 2 bases, with 8 bases between the two germline ends. The V gene's germline CDR1 is SGHTA and CDR2 FQGNSA. General observations from the study: HLA-C-restricted CMV clonotypes gave the most frequent clonotype in two of eight donors. Cumulated frequencies of public TCR beta families served to identify carriers of CMV plus the relevant HLA.

TCRdb called the reads again in MiXCR, with one record for every CDR3 protein. Among a few hundred thousand distinct CDR3 sequences listed, more than 40% were seen once. A note on this clonotype: The antigen is unknown.

The TCR was taken from a human donor in good health (CMV status not recorded). Some clones in this sample may be carry-over from other donors' samples. Source: cultured PBMCs, taken from culture after CMV antigen stimulation. This chain uses TRBV7-2 with TRBJ2-7, with a tentative D call TRBD2 (5 bases). CDR3 nucleotides: TGTGCCAGCAGCTTAGCACTGCGGGCCTACGAGCAGTACTTC. Translating it yields CASSLALRAYEQYF.